This record looks at one T cell receptor beta chain sequence and its context. The germline V and J ends were trimmed by 2 bases and 4 bases, with 8 bases remaining between them. Germline CDR1 is MNHEY and CDR2 is SVGAGI. The CDR3 spans 13 residues. This entry comes from a study of shared T cell receptors in the human thymus. TCRdb keeps only in-frame clones here, not all; method: immunoSEQ multiplex PCR. The table lists hundreds of thousands of clones, around 87% of them singletons. The data also belong to a second study, concerning human thymus T cells. That source reports: The study used thymus tissue resected during corrective heart surgery. Thymic TCR repertoires of unrelated people reportedly overlapped highly.

The TCR sequence derives from a boy younger than two with a congenital heart defect. Input material: thymocytes. The chain combines TRBV6-5 with TRBJ2-5; maybe TRBD1 (6 bases). CDR3 residues: CASSYQGRETQYF. The CDR3 region has the DNA TGTGCCAGCAGTTACCAGGGGAGAGAGACCCAGTACTTC.